What follows describes a single T cell receptor beta chain. It lacks a known antigen. No much larger clone is present one base from it, and per-base qualities are unavailable. Within the sample, other DNA sequences also encode this same CDR3. The entry originates in a study of shared clonotypes between healthy human individuals (dated by TCRdb to 2018 to 2020). With respect to the entire study: The cohort comprised a couple of women and three men aged 18 to 49 years. Per donor, three plates each were used for CD4 naive and CD4 memory, two for CD8 naive, and one for CD8 memory. The study deeply sequenced blood TCR repertoires of several healthy adults to estimate repertoire size and the extent of clonotype sharing between individuals. Libraries were prepared and TCR repertoires were sequenced by different laboratories using diverse techniques, in order to increase sequencing depth and limit assay-specific biases. Each donor's leukapheresis produced roughly between about 0.85 and 10 billion PBMCs.

Using the deep immunoSEQ assay, multiplex PCR amplified TCR CDR3 regions from genomic DNA. Extracted genomic DNA from each cell subset was distributed evenly across all wells of several immunoSEQ 96-well plates, and each plate was treated as a replicate. For sorted subsets, each replicate PCR was loaded with roughly 200 ng genomic DNA, equivalent to about 30,000 T cell genomes. The purified libraries were quantified using a Qubit 3.0 fluorometer, sized with a Bioanalyzer 2100, and then quantified again using the KAPA Library Quantification kit. A separate single-read 150-cycle Illumina NextSeq 550 flow cell was used to sequence each immunoSEQ 96-well plate. Per the authors' processing: Because the immunoSEQ output held only junctional sequences and lacked quality scores, the filtering could not match the filtering applied to full-length reads. To assign V/J genes and CDR3, sequences were annotated using PyIR, a Python wrapper for IgBLAST v1.9, with IMGT germline references. Reads were removed for weak V/J assignments (E-value above 1e-6), missing CDR3, stop codons, out-of-frame junctions, or ambiguous translated residues. A V3J clonotype was defined by an identical inferred V gene, J gene, and CDR3 amino acid sequence. Percentage overlap between repertoires was calculated by dividing the number of shared unique clonotypes by the size of the smaller repertoire. RTK rarefaction, the Chao1 estimator, and Recon v2.1 estimates of unobserved clonotypes were used to assess repertoire richness. Generation probabilities for all TCRbeta clonotypes obtained by the gDNA method from a handful of donors were computed using OLGA. TCRdb mirrors the immuneACCESS table, restricted to in-frame sequences. Some clones are absent from its copies; in checked studies, under half trace to an unresolved V gene, and the reason for the others is unknown. That table is the source of V, J and clone size, and D and trimming were worked out from the DNA. A total of 980,000 or so clones appear in this sample, approximately 80% of them only once. 1.5% of the sample is in the top ten clones.

Findings and caveats that apply to the study as a whole: Because the study included a small number of donors, the genetic and exposure-history diversity represented was limited. Pairwise subsampling indicated that sequencing depth was expected to affect the degree of clonotype sharing among donors. Across a handful of donors, approximately 4.6% of naive CD4, around 3.5% of naive CD8, about 2.3% of memory CD4, and roughly 0.4% of memory CD8 clonotypes were shared. Sampling was restricted to blood, and TCR repertoires in tissue are likely to differ from TCR repertoires in blood. Higher generation probabilities were observed for clonotypes shared by all four sorted-subset donors than for non-shared clonotypes. Naive subsets generally had larger estimated clonotype richness than memory subsets. Even with the large sequencing depth, rarefaction of the sorted-subset datasets indicated that sequencing was incomplete.

The donors were healthy, HIV-negative adults who had no recently reported acute infections or vaccinations. Only Caucasian adults living in Nashville, Tennessee, USA were represented among the donors. CD4+ T cells were enriched through magnetic negative selection, after which naive cells were positively selected on CD45RA and the remaining negative fraction served as the memory subset. Blood was obtained by leukapheresis, after which PBMCs were separated by Ficoll-Histopaque density gradient centrifugation and cryopreserved in liquid nitrogen vapor phase. Analytical flow cytometry was used to check the purity and quantity of every magnetically sorted T cell population. Each sorted fraction had its genomic DNA isolated and then quantified by UV absorbance on a Nanodrop 2000c. At the junction V is shortened by 3 bases and J by 3 bases, with 6 bases in between. The germline V gene (reference sequence) sets CDR1 to DFQATT and CDR2 to SNEGSKA. There are 11 amino acids in the CDR3, from cysteine to phenylalanine inclusive. Only the CDR3 DNA stays, 33 bases, in frame from base 1.

This TCR derives from a man aged 18 to 30 in good health. The V and J segments used are TRBV20-1 and TRBJ2-7, with no reliable assignment of the D segment. The specimen sequenced was memory CD4+ T cells sorted from blood. Read against the paper, the sample's cell subset or site label means: CD45RA-negative fraction. The CDR3 amino acid sequence is: CSASPGYEQYF. The bases read TGCAGTGCTAGCCCCGGCTACGAGCAGTACTTC.